This TCR beta chain was found in a study of CD8+CD57+ T cells in acquired aplastic anemia (dated by TCRdb to the late 2010s). Regarding the complete study: A mean of 3.2 ug of DNA, ranging from roughly 0.19 to 27.4 ug, was extracted from sorted CD4+ and CD8+ cells. CD8+CD57+ expansion was defined as a frequency above the mean frequency observed in healthy subjects.

Expansion of CD8+CD57+ cells had been shown by flow cytometry in the patients chosen for sequencing. Every patient had a diagnosis of severe acquired aplastic anemia based on International Study of Aplastic Anemia and Agranulocytosis and Camitta criteria. At the time blood was sampled, none of the patients had received any therapy. TCR repertoires of sorted CD4+ and CD8+ blood T cells from severe aplastic anemia patients and healthy subjects were deep-sequenced in the study. Patients were enrolled in the USA under clinicaltrials.gov protocols 00001620, 01623167, 00001397, 00071045, 00081523 and 00961064. Ficoll-Paque density gradient centrifugation was used to isolate peripheral blood mononuclear cells. CD4+ and CD8+ T cells were sorted by FACS or magnetic beads before DNA extraction. TCR beta VDJ combination and CDR3 sequence profiling used genomic DNA as the template. An Illumina HiSeq 2000 was used for TCR repertoire sequencing. Processing in the source paper ran as follows. TRBV/TRBJ rearrangement plots, CDR3 size and DJ length profiles, and Simpson's diversity index were used to assess repertoires. The most abundant DNA sequence in the deep sequencing data was defined as the immunodominant clone. CDR3 amino acid sequences were screened for sharing across subjects and compared with published repertoires and the VDJdb database. TCRdb reran the public reads through fastp at Q25 and MiXCR, keeping productive beta chains. A single entry per CDR3 protein holds the most common genes and DNA from its merged rows. Clone size and V and J calls follow TCRdb, not the original study. Counted in this sample were more than 45,000 distinct CDR3 sequences; roughly three fifths of them appeared once. The top ten constitute 15% to 20% of the sample.

To note about this clonotype: No antigen is known for it. No clone much larger than this one lies a single base away; base qualities are absent.

From a lookup of the germline V gene, CDR1 and CDR2 are MGHRA and YSYEKL. The CDR3 sequence holds 14 residues, the cysteine and phenylalanine included. This entry keeps only the CDR3 DNA: 42 bases, framed from base 1. Trimming removed 0 bases from V and 4 bases from J, leaving 10 bases between the germline ends. Beyond this particular receptor, the publication reports: Twenty-nine CD8+ CDR3 sequences were shared between patients and controls but appeared highly expressed in patients and within their immunodominant clones. No significant difference in CD8+ Simpson's diversity was found between patients and healthy controls (P=0.060).

Material for sequencing was sorted CD4+, CD8+, or CD8+CD57+ T cells (not recorded which) from PBMCs. The origin of this receptor is a human donor with aplastic anemia. The sequence joins TRBV4-1 to TRBJ2-7; the D gene identity is not certain. The CDR3 in this case is CASSQDNGFYEQYF. The DNA sequence reads TGCGCCAGCAGCCAAGATAACGGATTTTACGAGCAGTACTTC.